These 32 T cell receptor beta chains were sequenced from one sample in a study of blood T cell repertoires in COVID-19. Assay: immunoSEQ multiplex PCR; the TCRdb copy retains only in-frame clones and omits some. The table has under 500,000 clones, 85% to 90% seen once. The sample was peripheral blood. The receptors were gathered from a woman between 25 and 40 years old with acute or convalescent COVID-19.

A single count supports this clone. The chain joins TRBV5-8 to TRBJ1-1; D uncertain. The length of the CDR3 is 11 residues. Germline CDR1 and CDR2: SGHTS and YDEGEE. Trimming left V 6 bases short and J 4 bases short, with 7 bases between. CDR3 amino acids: CASNLGTEAFF. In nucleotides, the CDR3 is TGTGCCAGCAATCTCGGCACTGAAGCTTTCTTT. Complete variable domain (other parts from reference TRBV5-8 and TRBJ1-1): EAGVTQSPTHLIKTRGQQATLRCSPISGHTSVYWYQQALGLGLQFLLWYDEGEERNRGNFPPRFSGRQFPNYSSELNVNALELEDSALYLCASNLGTEAFFGQGTRLTVV.

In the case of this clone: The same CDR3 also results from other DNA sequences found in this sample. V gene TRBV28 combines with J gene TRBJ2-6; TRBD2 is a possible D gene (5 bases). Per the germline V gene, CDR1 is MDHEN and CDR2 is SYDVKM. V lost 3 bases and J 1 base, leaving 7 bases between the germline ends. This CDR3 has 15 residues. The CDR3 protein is CASSFRGSGANVLTF. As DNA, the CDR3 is TGTGCCAGCAGTTTTCGGGGATCTGGGGCCAACGTCCTGACTTTC.

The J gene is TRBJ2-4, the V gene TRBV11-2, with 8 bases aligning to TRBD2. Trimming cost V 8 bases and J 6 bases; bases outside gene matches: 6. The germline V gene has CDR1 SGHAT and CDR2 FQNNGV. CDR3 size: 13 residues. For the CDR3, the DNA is TGTGCCAGCGCACAGGCGGGAGGAAACATTCAGTACTTC. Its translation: CASAQAGGNIQYF.

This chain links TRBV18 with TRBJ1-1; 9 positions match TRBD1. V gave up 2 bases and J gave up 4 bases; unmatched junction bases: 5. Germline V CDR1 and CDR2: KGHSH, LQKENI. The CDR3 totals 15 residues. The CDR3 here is CASSPVRQGGTEAFF. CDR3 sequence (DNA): TGTGCCAGCTCACCAGTTCGACAGGGGGGCACTGAAGCTTTCTTT.

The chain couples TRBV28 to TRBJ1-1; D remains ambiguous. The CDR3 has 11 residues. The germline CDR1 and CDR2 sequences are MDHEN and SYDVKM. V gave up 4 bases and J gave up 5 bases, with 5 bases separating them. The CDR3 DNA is TGTGCCAGCAGTTACTTGACTGAAGCTTTCTTT. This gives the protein CASSYLTEAFF.

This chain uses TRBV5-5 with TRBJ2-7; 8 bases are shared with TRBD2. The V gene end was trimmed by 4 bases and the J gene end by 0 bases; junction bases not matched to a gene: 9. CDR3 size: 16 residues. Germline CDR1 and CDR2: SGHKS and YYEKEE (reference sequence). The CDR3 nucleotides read TGTGCCAGCAGCCGAAAAGCGGGGGCTAGCTCCTACGAGCAGTACTTC. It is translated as CASSRKAGASSYEQYF.

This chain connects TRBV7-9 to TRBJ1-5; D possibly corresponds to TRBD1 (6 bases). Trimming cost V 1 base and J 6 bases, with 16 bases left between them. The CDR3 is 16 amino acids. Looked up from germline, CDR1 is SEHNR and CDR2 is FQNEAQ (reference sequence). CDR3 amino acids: CASSLGGAGETQPQHF. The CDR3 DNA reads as TGTGCCAGCAGCTTAGGTGGCGCAGGGGAGACTCAGCCCCAGCATTTT.

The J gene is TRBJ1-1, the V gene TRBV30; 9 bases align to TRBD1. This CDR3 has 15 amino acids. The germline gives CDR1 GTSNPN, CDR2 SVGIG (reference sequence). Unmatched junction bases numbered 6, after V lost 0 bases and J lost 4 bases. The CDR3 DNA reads TGTGCCTGGAGTGTAGCTTCGACAGGGGGCACTGAAGCTTTCTTT. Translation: CAWSVASTGGTEAFF.

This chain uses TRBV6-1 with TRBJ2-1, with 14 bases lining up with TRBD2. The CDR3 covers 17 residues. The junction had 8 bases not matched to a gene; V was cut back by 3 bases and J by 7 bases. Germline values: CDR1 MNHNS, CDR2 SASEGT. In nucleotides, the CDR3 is TGTGCCAGCAGTGAGGAGACTAGCGGGGGGGCGGGTAATGAGCAGTTCTTC. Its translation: CASSEETSGGAGNEQFF.

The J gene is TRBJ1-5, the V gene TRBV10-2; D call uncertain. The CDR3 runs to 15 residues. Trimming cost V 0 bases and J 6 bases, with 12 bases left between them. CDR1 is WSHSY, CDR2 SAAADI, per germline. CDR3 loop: CASSESMGGSQPQHF. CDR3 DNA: TGCGCCAGCAGTGAGTCTATGGGTGGGAGTCAGCCCCAGCATTTT.

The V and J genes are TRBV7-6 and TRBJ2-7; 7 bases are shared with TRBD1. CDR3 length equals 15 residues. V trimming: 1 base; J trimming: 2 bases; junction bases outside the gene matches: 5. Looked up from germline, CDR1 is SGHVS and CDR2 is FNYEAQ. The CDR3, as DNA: TGTGCCAGCAGCTTAGATGAGGGGGCTACCTACGAGCAGTACTTC. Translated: CASSLDEGATYEQYF.

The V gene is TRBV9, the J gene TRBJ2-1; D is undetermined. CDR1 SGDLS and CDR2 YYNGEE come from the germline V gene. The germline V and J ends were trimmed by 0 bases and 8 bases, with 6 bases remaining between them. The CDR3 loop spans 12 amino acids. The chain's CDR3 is CASSVEFDEQFF. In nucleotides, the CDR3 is TGTGCCAGCAGCGTAGAATTCGATGAGCAGTTCTTC.

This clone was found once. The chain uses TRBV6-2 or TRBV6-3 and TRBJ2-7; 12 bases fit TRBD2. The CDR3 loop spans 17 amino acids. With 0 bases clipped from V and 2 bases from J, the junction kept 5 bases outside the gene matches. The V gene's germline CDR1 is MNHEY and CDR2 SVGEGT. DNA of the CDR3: TGTGCCAGCAGTTACTCGAGCTCTAGCGGGGGGGCCTACGAGCAGTACTTC. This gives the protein CASSYSSSSGGAYEQYF.

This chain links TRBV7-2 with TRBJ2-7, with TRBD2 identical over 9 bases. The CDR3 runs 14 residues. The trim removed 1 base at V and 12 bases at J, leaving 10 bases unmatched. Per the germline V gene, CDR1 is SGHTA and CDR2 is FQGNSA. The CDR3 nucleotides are TGTGCCAGCAGCTTAGAGGCTAGCGGGGTTACTGCGTACTTC. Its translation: CASSLEASGVTAYF.

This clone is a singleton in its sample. The CDR3, as DNA: TGTGCCAGCAGTGAACTTAGGCAGGCCGGGGAGCTGTTTTTT. This gives the protein CASSELRQAGELFF. The chain uses TRBV2 and TRBJ2-2; D is unresolved. Germline values: CDR1 SNHLY, CDR2 FYNNEI. The CDR3 has 14 amino acids. The V gene lost 2 bases and the J gene lost 6 bases, with 10 bases spanning the gap.

The CDR3 protein is CASSHRNTEAFF. The CDR3 DNA reads as TGTGCCAGCAGCCATCGTAACACTGAAGCTTTCTTT. V usage is TRBV3-1 (or the pseudogene TRBV3-2) and J usage is TRBJ1-1, with unresolved D. The CDR3 is made up of 12 amino acids. Trimming took 3 bases from V and 2 from J, leaving 4 bases between them. Germline V gene lookup returns CDR1 LGHDT and CDR2 YNNKEL (reference sequence).

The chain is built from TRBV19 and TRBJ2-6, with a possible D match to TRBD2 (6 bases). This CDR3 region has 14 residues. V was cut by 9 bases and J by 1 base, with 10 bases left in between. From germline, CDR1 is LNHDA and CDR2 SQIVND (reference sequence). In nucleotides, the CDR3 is TGTGCCAGCCCCGGGGGTTCTGGGGCCAACGTCCTGACTTTC. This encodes CASPGGSGANVLTF.

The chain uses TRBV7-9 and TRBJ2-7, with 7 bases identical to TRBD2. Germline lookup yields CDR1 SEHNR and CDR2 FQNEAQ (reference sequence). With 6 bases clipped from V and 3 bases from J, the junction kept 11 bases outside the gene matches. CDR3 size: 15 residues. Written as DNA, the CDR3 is TGTGCCAGCAGGCCCGGACTAGGGTCTCTCTACGAGCAGTACTTC. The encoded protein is CASRPGLGSLYEQYF.

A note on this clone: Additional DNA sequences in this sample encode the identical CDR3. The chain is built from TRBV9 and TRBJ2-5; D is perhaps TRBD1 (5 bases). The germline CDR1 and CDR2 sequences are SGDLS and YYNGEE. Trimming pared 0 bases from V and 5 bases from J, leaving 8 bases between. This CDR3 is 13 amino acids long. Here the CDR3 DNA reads TGTGCCAGCAGCGTAGGGGGCCTGGAGACCCAGTACTTC. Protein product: CASSVGGLETQYF. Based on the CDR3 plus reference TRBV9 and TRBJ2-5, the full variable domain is DSGVTQTPKHLITATGQRVTLRCSPRSGDLSVYWYQQSLDQGLQFLIQYYNGEERAKGNILERFSAQQFPDLHSELNLSSLELGDSALYFCASSVGGLETQYFGPGTRLLVL.

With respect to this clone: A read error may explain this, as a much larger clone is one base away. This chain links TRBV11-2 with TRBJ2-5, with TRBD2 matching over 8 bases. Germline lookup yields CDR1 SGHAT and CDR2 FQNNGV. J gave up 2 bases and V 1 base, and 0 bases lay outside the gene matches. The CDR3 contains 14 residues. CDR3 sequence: CASSLAGGQETQYF. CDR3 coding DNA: TGTGCCAGCAGCTTAGCGGGGGGGCAAGAGACCCAGTACTTC.

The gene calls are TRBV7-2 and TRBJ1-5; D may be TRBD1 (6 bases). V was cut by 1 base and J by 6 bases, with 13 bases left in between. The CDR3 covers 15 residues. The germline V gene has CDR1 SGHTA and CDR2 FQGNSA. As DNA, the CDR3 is TGTGCCAGCAGCTTAGTCCAACAGGGTAGTCAGCCCCAGCATTTT. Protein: CASSLVQQGSQPQHF.

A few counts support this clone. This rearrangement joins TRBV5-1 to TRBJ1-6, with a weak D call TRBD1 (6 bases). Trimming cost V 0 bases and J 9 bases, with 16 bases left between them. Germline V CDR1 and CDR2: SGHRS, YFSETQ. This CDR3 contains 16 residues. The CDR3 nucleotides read TGCGCCAGCAGCTTGGTACAGGGCCGATTCGGTTCACCCCTCCACTTT. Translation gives CASSLVQGRFGSPLHF.

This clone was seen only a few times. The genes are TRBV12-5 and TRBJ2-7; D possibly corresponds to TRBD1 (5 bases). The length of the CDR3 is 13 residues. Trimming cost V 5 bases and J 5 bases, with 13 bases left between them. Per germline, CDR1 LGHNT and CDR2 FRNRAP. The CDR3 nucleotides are TGTGCTAGTGGTACGACAGAGCTCAACGAGCAGTACTTC. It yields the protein CASGTTELNEQYF. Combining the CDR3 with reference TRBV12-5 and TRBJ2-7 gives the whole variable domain DARVTQTPRHKVTEMGQEVTMRCQPILGHNTVFWYRQTMMQGLELLAYFRNRAPLDDSGMPKDRFSAEMPDATLATLKIQPSEPRDSAVYFCASGTTELNEQYFGPGTRLTVT.

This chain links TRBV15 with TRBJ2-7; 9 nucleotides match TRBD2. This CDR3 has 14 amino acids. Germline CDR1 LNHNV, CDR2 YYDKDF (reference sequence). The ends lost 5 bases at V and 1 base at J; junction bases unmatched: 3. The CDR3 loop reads CATSGSGGSYEQYF. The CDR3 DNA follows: TGTGCCACCAGCGGGAGCGGGGGGTCCTACGAGCAGTACTTC.

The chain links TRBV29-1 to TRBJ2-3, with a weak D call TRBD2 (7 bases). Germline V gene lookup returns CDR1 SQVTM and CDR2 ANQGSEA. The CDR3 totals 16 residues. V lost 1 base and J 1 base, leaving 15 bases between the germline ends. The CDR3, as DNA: TGCAGCGTTGAAGTATGGGGGGGGCTCGGCACAGATACGCAGTATTTT. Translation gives CSVEVWGGLGTDTQYF.

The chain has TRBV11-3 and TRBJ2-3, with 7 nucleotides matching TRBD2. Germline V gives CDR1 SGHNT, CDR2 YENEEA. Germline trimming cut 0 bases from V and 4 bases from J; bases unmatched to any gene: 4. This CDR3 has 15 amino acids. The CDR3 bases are TGTGCCAGCAGCTTAGAGGCAGGGAGGGCAGATACGCAGTATTTT. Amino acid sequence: CASSLEAGRADTQYF.

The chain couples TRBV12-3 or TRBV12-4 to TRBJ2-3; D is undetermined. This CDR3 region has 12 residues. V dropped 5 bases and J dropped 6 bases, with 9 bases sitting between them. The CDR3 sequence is CASSPAGDTQYF. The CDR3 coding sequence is TGTGCCAGCAGTCCCGCCGGGGATACGCAGTATTTT.

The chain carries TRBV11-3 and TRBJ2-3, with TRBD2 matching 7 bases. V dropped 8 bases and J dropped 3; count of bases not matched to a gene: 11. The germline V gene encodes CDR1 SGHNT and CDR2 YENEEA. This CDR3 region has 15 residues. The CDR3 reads CASGSGAGGTDTQYF. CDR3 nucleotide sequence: TGTGCCAGCGGCTCGGGAGCCGGGGGGACAGATACGCAGTATTTT.

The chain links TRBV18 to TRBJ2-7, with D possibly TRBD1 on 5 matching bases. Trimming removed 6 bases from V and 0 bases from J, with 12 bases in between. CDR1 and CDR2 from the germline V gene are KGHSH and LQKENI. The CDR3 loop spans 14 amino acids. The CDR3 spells CASSPPQGSYEQYF. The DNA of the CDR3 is TGTGCCAGCTCCCCGCCCCAGGGCTCCTACGAGCAGTACTTC.

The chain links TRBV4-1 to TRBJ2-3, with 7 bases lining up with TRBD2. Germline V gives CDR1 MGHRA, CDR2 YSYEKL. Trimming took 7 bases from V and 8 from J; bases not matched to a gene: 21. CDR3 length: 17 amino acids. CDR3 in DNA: TGCGCCAGCACCCTTCCGACCGGGACTAAGCCCCCTTCTACGCAGTATTTT. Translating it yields CASTLPTGTKPPSTQYF.

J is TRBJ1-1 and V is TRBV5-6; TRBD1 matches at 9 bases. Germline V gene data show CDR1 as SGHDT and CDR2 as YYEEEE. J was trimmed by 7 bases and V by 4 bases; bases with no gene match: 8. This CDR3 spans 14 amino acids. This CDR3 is CASSRYRGRHEAFF. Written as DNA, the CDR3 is TGTGCCAGCAGCCGTTACAGGGGGCGGCATGAAGCTTTCTTT.

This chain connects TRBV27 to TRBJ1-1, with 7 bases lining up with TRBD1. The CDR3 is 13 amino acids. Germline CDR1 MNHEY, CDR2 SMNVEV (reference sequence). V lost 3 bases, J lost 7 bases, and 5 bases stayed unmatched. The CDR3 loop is CASSLVQGDEAFF. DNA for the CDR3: TGTGCCAGCAGTTTGGTCCAGGGGGATGAAGCTTTCTTT.